A single sample gave rise to the 12 T cell receptor beta chains below, sequenced in a study of T cell responses to AZD1222 COVID-19 vaccine. Repertoires were generated with immunoSEQ multiplex PCR, while TCRdb's copy carries only in-frame clones and drops some. Of about 120,000 clones detected, approximately 92% appear once; the ten largest clones hold around 8.2%. Sequenced here: peripheral blood, sampled 28 days after the second AZD1222 dose. These receptors originate from an adult who received the AZD1222 COVID-19 vaccine.

The chain uses TRBV2 and TRBJ2-1; D might be TRBD1 (6 bases). CDR1 is SNHLY, CDR2 FYNNEI, per germline. V lost 9 bases and J lost 5, with 14 bases in between. The CDR3 runs to 13 residues. CDR3 region: CASGREGDNEQFF. CDR3 nucleotides: TGTGCCAGTGGTCGAGAGGGGGACAATGAGCAGTTCTTC.

The rearrangement links TRBV4-2 to TRBJ1-2; tentatively, D is TRBD1 (6 bases). The CDR3 has 13 amino acids. The V gene lost 4 bases and the J gene lost 8 bases, with 14 bases spanning the gap. The V gene's germline CDR1 is LGHNA and CDR2 YNFKEQ. The chain's CDR3 is CASSPPTGLGYTF. The CDR3 DNA reads TGTGCCAGCAGCCCCCCTACAGGGTTGGGCTACACCTTC.

This sequence joins TRBV4-1 and TRBJ2-1; a possible D gene is TRBD2 (5 bases). Looked up from germline, CDR1 is MGHRA and CDR2 is YSYEKL. The CDR3 runs 14 residues. V lost 6 bases and J 6 bases, leaving 15 bases between the germline ends. In DNA, the CDR3 is TGCGCCAGCAGTTACACCGAGAGCGGCAATGAGCAGTTCTTC. It is translated as CASSYTESGNEQFF.

The V and J genes are TRBV13 and TRBJ2-3; D unresolved. Germline-derived CDR1 and CDR2 are PRHDT and FYEKMQ (reference sequence). The V and J ends lost 0 bases and 3 bases respectively, with 4 bases between them. The CDR3 spans 13 residues. CDR3 coding DNA: TGTGCCAGCAGCTTAGGCCGGACAGATACGCAGTATTTT. Its translation: CASSLGRTDTQYF.

The CDR3 DNA sequence: TGTGCCAGCAGCCGCGATAATAGCTACACCTTC. Protein: CASSRDNSYTF. The chain joins TRBV5-5 to TRBJ1-2, with D unresolved. The CDR3 runs to 11 residues. In germline, CDR1 is SGHKS, CDR2 YYEKEE (reference sequence). Trimming removed 4 bases at V and 9 bases at J, with 10 bases between. The full variable domain, rest sourced from reference TRBV5-5 and TRBJ1-2, is DAGVTQSPTHLIKTRGQQVTLRCSPISGHKSVSWYQQVLGQGPQFIFQYYEKEERGRGNFPDRFSARQFPNYSSELNVNALLLGDSALYLCASSRDNSYTFGSGTRLTVV.

V usage is TRBV6-6 and J usage is TRBJ2-7; weak D call: TRBD2 (5 bases). Trimming stripped 6 bases from V and 1 base from J, with 7 bases between. Per the germline V gene, CDR1 is MNHNY and CDR2 is SVGAGI (reference sequence). CDR3 size: 12 residues. CDR3 DNA: TGTGCCAGCAGGGGGAGTTCCTACGAGCAGTACTTC. Translation: CASRGSSYEQYF.

V is TRBV28 and J is TRBJ1-4, with 8 bases aligning to TRBD1. Looked up from germline, CDR1 is MDHEN and CDR2 is SYDVKM. Trimming cost V 7 bases and J 5 bases; bases outside gene matches: 15. The CDR3 extends over 17 amino acids. The CDR3 bases are TGTGCCAGCAAAGCCGTATTCGGACAGGGCCCCAATGAAAAACTGTTTTTT. Translation gives CASKAVFGQGPNEKLFF.

The gene calls are TRBV5-1 and TRBJ2-3; D perhaps matches TRBD2 (6 bases). The V gene's germline CDR1 is SGHRS and CDR2 YFSETQ. This CDR3 is 16 amino acids long. The V end lost 6 bases, the J end lost 0 bases, and 17 bases lay between the germline ends. The CDR3 is CASNPGRGRSTDTQYF. Written as DNA, the CDR3 is TGCGCCAGCAACCCCGGGCGGGGTCGTAGCACAGATACGCAGTATTTT.

This clone was seen once. V is TRBV2 and J is TRBJ1-2; D unresolved. This CDR3 spans 14 amino acids. V was trimmed by 8 bases and J by 5 bases, leaving 18 bases between them. Germline V gene sequence: CDR1 SNHLY, CDR2 FYNNEI. CDR3 DNA sequence: TGTGCCAGCGCGAACGGGCAAGCCCCTTATGGCTACACCTTC. It codes for CASANGQAPYGYTF.

The chain joins TRBV3-1 (or the pseudogene TRBV3-2) to TRBJ2-2; the match to TRBD1 covers 8 bases. The CDR3 sequence is 16 residues long. Unmatched junction bases numbered 6, after V lost 5 bases and J lost 1 base. CDR1 is LGHDT and CDR2 is YNNKEL in the germline V gene (reference sequence). As DNA, the CDR3 is TGTGCCAGCAGCGATCATGGACAGGGGAACACCGGGGAGCTGTTTTTT. This sequence encodes CASSDHGQGNTGELFF.

This clone was observed a few times. This sequence joins TRBV5-1 and TRBJ1-2; 10 bases map to TRBD1. The CDR3 spans 14 residues. V was clipped by 4 bases and J by 7 bases; unmatched bases: 7. CDR1 and CDR2 (germline): SGHRS, YFSETQ. CDR3 DNA: TGCGCCAGCAGCCAAGGGACAGGGGAAGGTGGCTACACCTTC. Translating gives CASSQGTGEGGYTF. Based on the CDR3 plus reference TRBV5-1 and TRBJ1-2, the full variable domain is KAGVTQTPRYLIKTRGQQVTLSCSPISGHRSVSWYQQTPGQGLQFLFEYFSETQRNKGNFPGRFSGRQFSNSRSEMNVSTLELGDSALYLCASSQGTGEGGYTFGSGTRLTVV.

The chain joins TRBV27 to TRBJ1-2; a possible D gene is TRBD1 (5 bases). Germline loops: CDR1 MNHEY, CDR2 SMNVEV (reference sequence). V was cut by 2 bases and J by 0 bases, with 7 bases left in between. The length of the CDR3 is 14 residues. CDR3 sequence reads: CASSLRGTNYGYTF. CDR3 nucleotides: TGTGCCAGCAGTTTAAGGGGAACTAACTATGGCTACACCTTC.